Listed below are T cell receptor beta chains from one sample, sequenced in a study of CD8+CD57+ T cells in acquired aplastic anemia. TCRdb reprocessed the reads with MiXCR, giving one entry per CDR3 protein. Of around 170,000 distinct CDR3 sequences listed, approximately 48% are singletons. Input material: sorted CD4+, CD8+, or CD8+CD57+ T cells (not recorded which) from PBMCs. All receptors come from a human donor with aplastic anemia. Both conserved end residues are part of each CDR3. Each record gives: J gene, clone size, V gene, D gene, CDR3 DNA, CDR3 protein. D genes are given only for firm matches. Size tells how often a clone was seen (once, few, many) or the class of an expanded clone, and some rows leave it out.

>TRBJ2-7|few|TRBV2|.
TGTGCCAGCAGTGAGGACTGGACGATAACCTACGAGCAGTACTTC
CASSEDWTITYEQYF
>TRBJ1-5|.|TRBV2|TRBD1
TGTGCCAGCCAAGGGACAGGGGGCTATCAGCCCCAGCATTTT
CASQGTGGYQPQHF
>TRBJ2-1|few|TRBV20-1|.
TGCAGTGCTAGTAAGGGCAATGAGCAGTTCTTC
CSASKGNEQFF
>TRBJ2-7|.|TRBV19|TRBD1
TGTGCCAGTAGGCGGTCCCGGGACAGCTACGAGCAGTACTTC
CASRRSRDSYEQYF
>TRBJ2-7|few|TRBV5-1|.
TGCGCCAGCAGTCCCTTGTTAGTGGGCGAGCAGTACTTC
CASSPLLVGEQYF
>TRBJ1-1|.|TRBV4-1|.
TGCGCCAGCAGCCAGGGTTTGGCTTGGGGGCTGGGCACTGAAGCTTTCTTT
CASSQGLAWGLGTEAFF
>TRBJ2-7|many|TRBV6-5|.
TGTGCCAGCAGTTACTTTAGCGGTTCTTCCTACGAGCAGTACTTC
CASSYFSGSSYEQYF
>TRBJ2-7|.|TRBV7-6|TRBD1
TGTGCCAGCAGCGAGGGACAGAGCGGATACGAGCAGTACTTC
CASSEGQSGYEQYF
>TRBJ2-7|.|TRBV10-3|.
TGTGCCATCAGGGGGACGGGTCCCTCCTACGAGCAGTACTTC
CAIRGTGPSYEQYF
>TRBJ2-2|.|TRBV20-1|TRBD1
TGCAGTGCTACAGGGACAGGGAGGGACACCGGGGAGCTGTTTTTT
CSATGTGRDTGELFF
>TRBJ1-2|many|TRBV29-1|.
TGCAGCGTAAGGACAGCTAACTATGGCTACACCTTC
CSVRTANYGYTF
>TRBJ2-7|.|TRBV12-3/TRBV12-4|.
TGTGCCAGCAGGGTGACAGGTTCCTACGAGCAGTACTTC
CASRVTGSYEQYF
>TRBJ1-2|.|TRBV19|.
TGTGCCAGTAGTATATCTACGGGCGCAGGAGGCTACACCTTC
CASSISTGAGGYTF
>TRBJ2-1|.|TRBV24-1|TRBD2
TGTGCCACCGGGGGACTAGCGGGGCCCAATGAGCAGTTCTTC
CATGGLAGPNEQFF
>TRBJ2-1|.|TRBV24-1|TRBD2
TGTGCCACCAGTGATACCCTGACTAGCGGGACCTACAATGAGCAGTTCTTC
CATSDTLTSGTYNEQFF
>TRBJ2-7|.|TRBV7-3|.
TGTGCCAGCAGCTTATGGGTAGGAGGCGAGCAGTACTTC
CASSLWVGGEQYF
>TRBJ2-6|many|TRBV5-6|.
TGTGCCAGCAGCCGGAAGGGTTACTTCTCTGGGGCCAACGTCCTGACTTTC
CASSRKGYFSGANVLTF
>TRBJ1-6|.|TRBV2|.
TGTGCCAGCGGTCAGAGCTCCTATAATTCACCCCTCCACTTT
CASGQSSYNSPLHF
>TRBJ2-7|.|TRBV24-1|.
TGTGCCACCAGTGATTTGGATTTCAGGCAGTACTTC
CATSDLDFRQYF
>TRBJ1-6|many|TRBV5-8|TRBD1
TGTGCCAGCAGCTTGTACAGGGGGGCACCCCTCCACTTT
CASSLYRGAPLHF
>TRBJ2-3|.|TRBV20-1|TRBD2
TGCAGTGTAGCGGGGACGCAGTATTTT
CSVAGTQYF
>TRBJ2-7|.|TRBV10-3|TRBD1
TGTGCCATCAGTGGAGAGACAGGGTTCGAGCAGTACTTC
CAISGETGFEQYF
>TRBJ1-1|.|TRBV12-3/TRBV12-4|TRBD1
TGTGCCAGCAGTCCGGGGACAGTCACTGAAGCTTTCTTT
CASSPGTVTEAFF
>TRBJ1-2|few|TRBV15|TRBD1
TGTGCCACCAGCAGAGATGCTGGGGACAGGGGGCTAGGCTACACCTTC
CATSRDAGDRGLGYTF
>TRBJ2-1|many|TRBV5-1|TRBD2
TGCGCCAGCACCCCGGGACTAGCAAGGTACAATGAGCAGTTCTTC
CASTPGLARYNEQFF
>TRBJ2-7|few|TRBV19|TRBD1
TGTGCCAGTAGTCCCCGGACAGGGTCCCATTTACACGAGCAGTACTTC
CASSPRTGSHLHEQYF
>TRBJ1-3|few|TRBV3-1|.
TGTGCCAGCAGCCGGACAGCCCCTGGAAACACCATATATTTT
CASSRTAPGNTIYF
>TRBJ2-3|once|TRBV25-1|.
TGTGCCAGCAGTGATCGGGCAGGGTCAGATACGCAGTATTTT
CASSDRAGSDTQYF
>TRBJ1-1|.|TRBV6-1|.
TGTGCCAGAGAATCGATAAGGAACACTGAAGCTTTCTTT
CARESIRNTEAFF
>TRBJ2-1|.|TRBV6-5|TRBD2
TGTGCCAGCAGTTACTCGTCGGGACTAGCCTCCCGGAGCTCCTACAATGAGCAGTTCTTC
CASSYSSGLASRSSYNEQFF
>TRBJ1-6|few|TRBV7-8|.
TGTGCCAGCAAACCCGGGGGAAATTCACCCCTCCACTTT
CASKPGGNSPLHF
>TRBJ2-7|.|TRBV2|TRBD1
TGTGCCAGCAACCGGGACAGGAGTACCTACGAGCAGTACTTC
CASNRDRSTYEQYF
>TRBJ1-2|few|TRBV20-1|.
TGCAGTGCTAGTGAGTCCGCTAACTATGGCTACACCTTC
CSASESANYGYTF
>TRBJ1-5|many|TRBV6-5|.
TGTGCCAGCAGTTACACAGTGAATAGCAATCAGCCCCAGCATTTT
CASSYTVNSNQPQHF
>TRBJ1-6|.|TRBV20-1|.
TGCAGTGCTAGAGCTTCTACCGGGACATCTACACCCCTCCACTTT
CSARASTGTSTPLHF
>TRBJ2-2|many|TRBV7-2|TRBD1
TGTGCCATCTGGGGACAGCCCGGGGAGCTGTTTTTT
CAIWGQPGELFF
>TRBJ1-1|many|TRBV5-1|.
TGCGCCAGCAGTAAGGGTTCTGAAGCTTTCTTT
CASSKGSEAFF
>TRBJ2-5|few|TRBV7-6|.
TGTGCCAGCAGCCAAACTCCGGGGGGAGGGGGAGAGACCCAGTACTTC
CASSQTPGGGGETQYF
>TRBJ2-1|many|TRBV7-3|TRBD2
TGTGCCAGCAGTCCGACTAGCGCGCTTCGGTTCTTC
CASSPTSALRFF
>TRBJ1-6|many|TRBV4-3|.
TGCGCCAGCAGCCAAGGGGGGTACCTCGTGGATTCACCCCTCCACTTT
CASSQGGYLVDSPLHF
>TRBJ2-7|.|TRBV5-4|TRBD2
TGTGCCAGCAGCCTAGTAGCGGGGGCGAGCTACGAGCAGTACTTC
CASSLVAGASYEQYF
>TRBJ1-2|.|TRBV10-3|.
TGTGCCATCACCCAGTGGGCAGGGAACGTTGGGGGGGATGGCTACACCTTC
CAITQWAGNVGGDGYTF
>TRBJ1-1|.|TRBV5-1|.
TGCGCCAGCAGCTTCGAAGGGTCACTAGCTTTCTTT
CASSFEGSLAFF
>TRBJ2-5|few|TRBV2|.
TGTGCCAGCAGTGAAGCTGACGGTTTAGGAGAGACCCAGTACTTC
CASSEADGLGETQYF
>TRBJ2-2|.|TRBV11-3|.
TGTGCCAGCAGCTTAGTATGGCAGGCCACCGGGGAGCTGTTTTTT
CASSLVWQATGELFF
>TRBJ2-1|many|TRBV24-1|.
TGTGCCACCAGTGATTCCGGGACCACCAATGAGCAGTTCTTC
CATSDSGTTNEQFF
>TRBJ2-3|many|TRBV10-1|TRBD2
TGCGCCAGCAGTGATATGGGACTAGCGGGAGACACAGATACGCAGTATTTT
CASSDMGLAGDTDTQYF
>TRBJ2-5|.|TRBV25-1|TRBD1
TGTGCCAGCAGTGCAGGACAGGGTTTAATAGAGACCCAGTACTTC
CASSAGQGLIETQYF